Below, 11 T cell receptor beta chains from the same sample are listed, as sequenced in a study of regulatory T cells in long-lasting Graves disease. Building the TCR beta libraries relied on iRepertoire HTBI primers, and CDR3 regions underwent Arm-PCR. TCRdb processed the multiplex PCR reads anew with MiXCR; each CDR3 protein has one entry. The data contain around 450,000 distinct CDR3 sequences, under 15% of them singletons. The time point here: newly diagnosed GD, antithyroid drugs for less than 3 months. Generation of the TCR library employed RNA extracted from PBMCs. The same data also went into a second study, on T cells in Graves' hyperthyroidism and ophthalmopathy.

The sample was peripheral blood mononuclear cells (PBMCs), taken at new diagnosis, from a patient treated with antithyroid drugs. The receptors here all came from a woman between 25 and 40 years old with Graves disease.

The chain uses TRBV19 and TRBJ2-3; D ambiguous. Germline loops: CDR1 LNHDA, CDR2 SQIVND (reference sequence). The V end lost 6 bases, the J end lost 4 bases, and 11 bases lay between the germline ends. The CDR3 spans 13 residues. The CDR3 spells CASRKGSSDTQYF. The CDR3 DNA reads TGTGCCAGTAGGAAAGGTTCCTCAGATACGCAGTATTTT.

The table lists this clonotype with a count of one. V is TRBV20-1 and J is TRBJ2-2; D is perhaps TRBD1 (6 bases). V lost 3 bases, J lost 0 bases, and 14 bases lay in between. Germline V gives CDR1 DFQATT, CDR2 SNEGSKA (reference sequence). The CDR3 runs 16 residues. CDR3 DNA: TGCAGTGCTAGGTCCGACAGGAAGGCGAACACCGGGGAGCTGTTTTTT. This gives the protein CSARSDRKANTGELFF.

This clonotype was seen many times. The rearrangement joins TRBV11-2 to TRBJ2-7; D gene uncertain. The germline gives CDR1 SGHAT, CDR2 FQNNGV. The CDR3 loop spans 11 amino acids. V was clipped by 5 bases and J by 12 bases, with 14 bases between them. The CDR3 loop reads CASSPGRDRYF. CDR3 DNA: TGTGCCAGCAGCCCAGGACGAGATAGGTACTTC. Drawing the rest from reference TRBV11-2 and TRBJ2-7, the complete variable domain is EAGVAQSPRYKIIEKRQSVAFWCNPISGHATLYWYQQILGQGPKLLIQFQNNGVVDDSQLPKDRFSAERLKGVDSTLKIQPAKLEDSAVYLCASSPGRDRYFGPGTRLTVT.

The chain links TRBV28 to TRBJ1-2; D is ambiguous. The CDR3 is 12 residues long. Per the germline V gene, CDR1 is MDHEN and CDR2 is SYDVKM. The ends were cut back, 1 base at V and 9 bases at J, with 9 bases in the middle. Written as DNA, the CDR3 is TGTGCCAGCAGTTTATTGCAGAAATGCTACACCTTC. It codes for CASSLLQKCYTF.

This clonotype has ten or more counts. The chain combines TRBV2 with TRBJ1-1; a possible D gene is TRBD1 (6 bases). Looked up from germline, CDR1 is SNHLY and CDR2 is FYNNEI. This CDR3 is 14 amino acids long. Trimming cost V 2 bases and J 2 bases, with 9 bases left between them. The chain's CDR3 is CASSERGRNTEAFF. CDR3 coding DNA: TGTGCCAGCAGTGAACGGGGGCGAAACACTGAAGCTTTCTTT.

V gene TRBV19 combines with J gene TRBJ2-3; the match to TRBD2 covers 9 bases. There are 14 residues in the CDR3. CDR1 LNHDA and CDR2 SQIVND come from the germline V gene (reference sequence). With 5 bases clipped from V and 6 bases from J, the junction kept 6 bases outside the gene matches. CDR3 in amino acids: CASSSGTSKDTQYF. In DNA, the CDR3 is TGTGCCAGTAGTTCCGGGACTAGCAAGGATACGCAGTATTTT.

This clonotype was detected ten times or more. The V and J genes are TRBV6-1 and TRBJ1-1; TRBD1 is a possible D gene (5 bases). V lost 6 bases and J lost 11, with 13 bases in between. The CDR3 loop spans 11 amino acids. Germline lookup yields CDR1 MNHNS and CDR2 SASEGT. The CDR3 here is CASSPGLTAFF. In nucleotides, the CDR3 is TGTGCCAGCAGCCCGGGACTTACGGCTTTCTTT.

This clonotype was seen more than once but under ten times. The chain has TRBV27 and TRBJ2-2, with D hard to call. CDR1 and CDR2 from the germline V gene are MNHEY and SMNVEV (reference sequence). This CDR3 has 11 residues. The V gene lost 8 bases and the J gene lost 6 bases, with 7 bases spanning the gap. The CDR3 nucleotides read TGTGCCAGCGCAACTGCCGGGGAGCTGTTTTTT. It is translated as CASATAGELFF.

The chain employs TRBV19 and TRBJ2-1; the match to TRBD2 covers 13 bases. The CDR3 has 16 residues. V lost 1 base to trimming and J lost 13 bases; unmatched junction nucleotides: 10. CDR1 and CDR2 from the germline V gene are LNHDA and SQIVND (reference sequence). CDR3 DNA: TGTGCCAGTAGTATAGGGACAATGGGACTAGCGGGACACCAGTTCTTC. Translated, it gives CASSIGTMGLAGHQFF.

This clonotype was seen many times. The chain recombines TRBV28 with TRBJ2-7; the D gene is possibly TRBD1 (6 bases). The length of the CDR3 is 13 residues. The V end lost 3 bases, the J end lost 8 bases, and 14 bases lay between the germline ends. Germline loops: CDR1 MDHEN, CDR2 SYDVKM. In DNA, the CDR3 is TGTGCCAGCAGTTTGCCGTTATGGGGGCAGCAGTACTTC. Its translation is CASSLPLWGQQYF. Full variable domain (rest looked up from reference TRBV28 and TRBJ2-7): DVKVTQSSRYLVKRTGEKVFLECVQDMDHENMFWYRQDPGLGLRLIYFSYDVKMKEKGDIPEGYSVSREKKERFSLILESASTNQTSMYLCASSLPLWGQQYFGPGTRLTVT.

This clonotype was seen at least ten times. V and J are TRBV28 and TRBJ2-1; 9 bases fit TRBD2. Germline loops: CDR1 MDHEN, CDR2 SYDVKM. The junction had 4 bases not matched to a gene; V was cut back by 4 bases and J by 3 bases. The CDR3 covers 15 residues. In DNA form, the CDR3 reads TGTGCCAGCAGTTCCGCTAGCGGGAACTACAATGAGCAGTTCTTC. Its translation is CASSSASGNYNEQFF.